A single T cell receptor (beta chain) is shown here with its context. These data are taken from a study of CD8 T cells in Susac syndrome. The CDR3 length is 19 residues. V trimming: 4 bases; J trimming: 4 bases; junction bases outside the gene matches: 18. Reverse transcription of roughly 0.45 to 1 ug RNA used random hexamers. Across 54 Vbeta and 13 Jbeta, TCR beta CDR3 was amplified with immunoSEQ multiplex PCR. Via MiXCR, TCRdb re-called the immunoSEQ multiplex PCR reads, giving one row per CDR3 protein. The sample lists more than 95,000 distinct CDR3 sequences, 90% to 95% occurring once. The source of this sequence is a human donor with Susac syndrome. Input material: CD8+ T cells from PBMCs. The rearrangement uses TRBV23-1 and TRBJ2-1; TRBD2 matches at 8 bases. TRBV23-1 is an open reading frame, and its role is uncertain. The CDR3 reads CASSRPPTSTSDPYNEQFF. The CDR3 nucleotides are TGCGCCAGCAGTCGCCCGCCGACCTCGACTAGCGACCCTTACAATGAGCAGTTCTTC.